This T cell receptor beta chain was identified during a study of blood T cell repertoires in COVID-19. The overall study: Whether acute or convalescent, the COVID-19 samples came from the United States, Italy and Spain. PBMCs, B-cell-depleted T cells, or T cells were the source of the cDNA or gDNA that made up the material.

Clones were read by immunoSEQ multiplex PCR, and TCRdb kept only the in-frame ones, dropping some. Seen here are around 180,000 clones, about three quarters observed once, and the top ten hold around 11%. CDR3 length: 18 residues. Germline CDR1 reads SEHNR; CDR2 reads FQNEAQ (reference sequence). J was trimmed by 0 bases and V by 4 bases; bases with no gene match: 9. The TCR comes from a woman older than 75 with COVID-19, enrolled during active disease. This chain joins TRBV7-9 and TRBJ2-1, with 10 bases fitting TRBD2. The specimen was peripheral blood. For the CDR3, the DNA is TGTGCCAGCAGCTCAAAGGGACTAGCGTTTCACTCCTACAATGAGCAGTTCTTC. Protein: CASSSKGLAFHSYNEQFF.